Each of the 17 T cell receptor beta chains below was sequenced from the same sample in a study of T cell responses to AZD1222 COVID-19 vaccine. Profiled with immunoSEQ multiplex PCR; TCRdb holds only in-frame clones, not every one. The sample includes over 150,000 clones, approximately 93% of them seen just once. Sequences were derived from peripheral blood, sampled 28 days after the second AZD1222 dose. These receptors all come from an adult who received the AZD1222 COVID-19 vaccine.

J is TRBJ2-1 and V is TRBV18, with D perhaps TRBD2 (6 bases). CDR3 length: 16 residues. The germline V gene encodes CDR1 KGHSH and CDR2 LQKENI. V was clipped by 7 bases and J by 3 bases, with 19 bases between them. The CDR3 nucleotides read TGTGCCAGCTACCCCTCTAGCGTCCCCGTCTACAATGAGCAGTTCTTC. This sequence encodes CASYPSSVPVYNEQFF.

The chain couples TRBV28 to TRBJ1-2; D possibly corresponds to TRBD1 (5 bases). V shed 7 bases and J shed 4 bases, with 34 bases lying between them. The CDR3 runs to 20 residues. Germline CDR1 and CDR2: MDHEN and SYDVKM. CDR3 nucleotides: TGTGCCAGCACCCTATCCTGGGGAAGTCCTCCAAGGTCAGGGTTCTATGGCTACACCTTC. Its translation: CASTLSWGSPPRSGFYGYTF.

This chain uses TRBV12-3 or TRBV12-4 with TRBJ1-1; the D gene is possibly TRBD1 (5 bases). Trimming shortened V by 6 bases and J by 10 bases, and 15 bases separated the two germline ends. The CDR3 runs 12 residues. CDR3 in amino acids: CASSPQARGAFF. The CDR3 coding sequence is TGTGCCAGCAGCCCCCAGGCGAGGGGAGCTTTCTTT.

The CDR3 bases are TGTGCCTGGACAGGGACAGGGCAAGAGACCCAGTACTTC. This gives the protein CAWTGTGQETQYF. V is TRBV30 and J is TRBJ2-5, with 9 bases identical to TRBD1. This CDR3 spans 13 amino acids. The trim removed 4 bases at V and 2 bases at J, leaving 2 bases unmatched. CDR1 is GTSNPN, CDR2 SVGIG, per germline (reference sequence).

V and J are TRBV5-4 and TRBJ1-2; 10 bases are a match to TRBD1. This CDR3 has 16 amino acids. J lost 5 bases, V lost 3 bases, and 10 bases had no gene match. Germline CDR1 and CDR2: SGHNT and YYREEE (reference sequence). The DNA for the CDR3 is TGTGCCAGCAGCTCTGCACCGGGACAGGGGAAATATGGCTACACCTTC. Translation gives CASSSAPGQGKYGYTF. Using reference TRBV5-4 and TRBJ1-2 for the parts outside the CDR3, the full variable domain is ETGVTQSPTHLIKTRGQQVTLRCSSQSGHNTVSWYQQALGQGPQFIFQYYREEENGRGNFPPRFSGLQFPNYSSELNVNALELDDSALYLCASSSAPGQGKYGYTFGSGTRLTVV.

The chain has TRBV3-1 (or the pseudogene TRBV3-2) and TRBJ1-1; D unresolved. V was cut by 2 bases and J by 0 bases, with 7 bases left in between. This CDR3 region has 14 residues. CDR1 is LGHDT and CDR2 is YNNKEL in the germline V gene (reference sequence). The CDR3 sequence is CASSQIQMNTEAFF. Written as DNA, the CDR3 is TGTGCCAGCAGCCAAATACAGATGAACACTGAAGCTTTCTTT.

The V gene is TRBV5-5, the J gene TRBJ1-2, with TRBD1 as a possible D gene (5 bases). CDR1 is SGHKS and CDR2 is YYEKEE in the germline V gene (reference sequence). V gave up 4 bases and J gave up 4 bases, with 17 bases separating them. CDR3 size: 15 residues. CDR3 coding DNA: TGTGCCAGCAGCGCAGGGCCCGCCATGGTCTATGGCTACACCTTC. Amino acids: CASSAGPAMVYGYTF.

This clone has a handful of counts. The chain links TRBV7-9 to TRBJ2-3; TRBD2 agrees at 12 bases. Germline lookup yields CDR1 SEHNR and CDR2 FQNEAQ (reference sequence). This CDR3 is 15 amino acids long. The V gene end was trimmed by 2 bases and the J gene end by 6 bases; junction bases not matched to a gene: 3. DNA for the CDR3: TGTGCCAGCAGCTTAAGACTAGCGGGGGTGGATACGCAGTATTTT. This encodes CASSLRLAGVDTQYF.

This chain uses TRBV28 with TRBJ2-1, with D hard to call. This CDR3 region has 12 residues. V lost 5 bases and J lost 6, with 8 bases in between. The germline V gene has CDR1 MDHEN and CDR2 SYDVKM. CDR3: CASSPDGNEQFF. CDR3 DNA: TGTGCCAGCAGTCCGGACGGCAATGAGCAGTTCTTC.

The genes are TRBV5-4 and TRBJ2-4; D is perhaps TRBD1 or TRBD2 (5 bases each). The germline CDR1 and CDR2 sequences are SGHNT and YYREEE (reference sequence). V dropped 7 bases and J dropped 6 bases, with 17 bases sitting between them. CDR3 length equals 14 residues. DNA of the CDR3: TGTGCCAGCGGAAAGGACGGGGCTAGAAACATTCAGTACTTC. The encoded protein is CASGKDGARNIQYF.

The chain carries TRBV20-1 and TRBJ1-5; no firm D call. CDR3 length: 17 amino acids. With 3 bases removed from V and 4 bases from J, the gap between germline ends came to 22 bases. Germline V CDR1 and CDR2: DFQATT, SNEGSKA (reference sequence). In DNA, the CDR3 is TGCAGTGCTAGTAAGATTCCGTATAGGGATAAAAATCAGCCCCAGCATTTT. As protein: CSASKIPYRDKNQPQHF.

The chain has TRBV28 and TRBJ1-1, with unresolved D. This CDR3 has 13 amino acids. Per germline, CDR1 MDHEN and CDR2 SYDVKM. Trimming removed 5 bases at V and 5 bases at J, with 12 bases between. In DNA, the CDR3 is TGTGCCAGCAGTCTAGCAGCGGGGACTGAAGCTTTCTTT. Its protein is CASSLAAGTEAFF. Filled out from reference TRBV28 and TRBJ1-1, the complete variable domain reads DVKVTQSSRYLVKRTGEKVFLECVQDMDHENMFWYRQDPGLGLRLIYFSYDVKMKEKGDIPEGYSVSREKKERFSLILESASTNQTSMYLCASSLAAGTEAFFGQGTRLTVV.

The CDR3 nucleotides are TGTGCCAGAAGAGCGCCCCGGGGAGGGGGCTGCTCCTATAATTCACCCCTCCACTTT. Protein: CARRAPRGGGCSYNSPLHF. V gene TRBV7-5 combines with J gene TRBJ1-6. TRBV7-5 is an annotated pseudogene. The CDR3 contains 19 residues.

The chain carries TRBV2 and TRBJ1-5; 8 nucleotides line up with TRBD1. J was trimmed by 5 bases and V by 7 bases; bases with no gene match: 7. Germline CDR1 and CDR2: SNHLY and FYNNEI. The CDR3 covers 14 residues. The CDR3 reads CASTRDRRDQPQHF. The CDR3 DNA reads TGTGCCAGCACTCGGGACAGGAGGGATCAGCCCCAGCATTTT.

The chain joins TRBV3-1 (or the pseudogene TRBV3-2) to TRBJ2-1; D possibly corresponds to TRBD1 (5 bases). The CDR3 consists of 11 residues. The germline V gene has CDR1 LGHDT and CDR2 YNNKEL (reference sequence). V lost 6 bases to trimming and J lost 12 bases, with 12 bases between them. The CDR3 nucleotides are TGTGCCAGCAGGCAGGGCCCCCGGCAGTTCTTC. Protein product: CASRQGPRQFF.

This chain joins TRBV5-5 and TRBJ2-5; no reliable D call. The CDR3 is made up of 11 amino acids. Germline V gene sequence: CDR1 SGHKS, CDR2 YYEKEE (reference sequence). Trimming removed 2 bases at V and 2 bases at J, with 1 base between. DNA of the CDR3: TGTGCCAGCAGCTTACAAGAGACCCAGTACTTC. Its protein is CASSLQETQYF.

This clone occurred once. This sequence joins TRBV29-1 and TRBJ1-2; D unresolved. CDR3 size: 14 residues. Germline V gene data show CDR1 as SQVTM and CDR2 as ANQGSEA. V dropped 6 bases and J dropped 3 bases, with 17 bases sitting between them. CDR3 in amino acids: CSVPGEEWDYGYTF. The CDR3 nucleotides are TGCAGCGTACCCGGAGAGGAATGGGACTATGGCTACACCTTC.